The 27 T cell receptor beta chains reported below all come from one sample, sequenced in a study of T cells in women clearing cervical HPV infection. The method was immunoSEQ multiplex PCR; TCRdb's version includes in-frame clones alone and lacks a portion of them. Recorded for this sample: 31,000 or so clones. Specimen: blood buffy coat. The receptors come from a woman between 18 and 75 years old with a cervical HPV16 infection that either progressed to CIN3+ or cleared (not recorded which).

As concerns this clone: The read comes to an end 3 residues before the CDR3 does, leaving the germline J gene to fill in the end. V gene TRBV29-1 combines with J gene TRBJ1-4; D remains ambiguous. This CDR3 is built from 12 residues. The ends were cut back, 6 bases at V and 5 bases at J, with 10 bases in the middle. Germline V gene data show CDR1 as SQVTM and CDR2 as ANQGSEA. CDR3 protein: CSVGAGNEKLFF. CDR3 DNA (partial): TGCAGCGTAGGAGCGGGGAATGAAAAA.

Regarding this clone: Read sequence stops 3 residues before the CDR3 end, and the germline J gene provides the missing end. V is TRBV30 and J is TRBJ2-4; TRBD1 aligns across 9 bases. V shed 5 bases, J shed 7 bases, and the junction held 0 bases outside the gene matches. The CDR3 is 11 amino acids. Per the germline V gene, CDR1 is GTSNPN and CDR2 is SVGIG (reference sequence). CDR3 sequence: CAWGQGNIQYF. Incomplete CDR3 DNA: TGTGCCTGGGGACAGGGGAACATT.

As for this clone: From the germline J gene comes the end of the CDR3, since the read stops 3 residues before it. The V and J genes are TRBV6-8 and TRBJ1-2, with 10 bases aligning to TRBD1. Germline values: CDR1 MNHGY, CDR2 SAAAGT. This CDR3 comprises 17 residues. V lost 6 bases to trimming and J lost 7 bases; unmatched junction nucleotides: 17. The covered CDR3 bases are TGTGCCAGCAGCGAGCCTTCACCGGGACAGGGGCTCGGTGGC. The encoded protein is CASSEPSPGQGLGG. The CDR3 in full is CASSEPSPGQGLGGYTF.

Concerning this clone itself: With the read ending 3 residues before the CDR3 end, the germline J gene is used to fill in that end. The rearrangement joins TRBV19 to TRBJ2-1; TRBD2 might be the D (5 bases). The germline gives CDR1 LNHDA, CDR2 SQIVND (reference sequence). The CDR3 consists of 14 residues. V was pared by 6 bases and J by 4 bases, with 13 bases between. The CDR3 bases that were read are TGTGCCAGTAGCCTTGGACTGGAATACAATGAG. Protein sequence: CASSLGLEYNE. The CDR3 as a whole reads CASSLGLEYNEQFF.

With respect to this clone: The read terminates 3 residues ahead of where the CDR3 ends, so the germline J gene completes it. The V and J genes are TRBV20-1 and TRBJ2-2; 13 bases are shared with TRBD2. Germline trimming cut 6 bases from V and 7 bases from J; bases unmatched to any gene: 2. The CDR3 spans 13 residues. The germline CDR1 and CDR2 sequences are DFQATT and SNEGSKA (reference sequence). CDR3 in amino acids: CSAGTSGNGELFF. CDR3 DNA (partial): TGCAGTGCGGGGACTAGCGGGAACGGGGAG.

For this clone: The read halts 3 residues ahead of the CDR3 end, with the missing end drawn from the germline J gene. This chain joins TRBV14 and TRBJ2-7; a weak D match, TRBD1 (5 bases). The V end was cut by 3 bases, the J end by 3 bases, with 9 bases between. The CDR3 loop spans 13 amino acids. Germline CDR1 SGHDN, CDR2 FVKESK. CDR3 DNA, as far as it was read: TGTGCCAGCAGCCACGACAGCGTCTACGAG. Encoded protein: CASSHDSVYE. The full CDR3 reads CASSHDSVYEQYF.

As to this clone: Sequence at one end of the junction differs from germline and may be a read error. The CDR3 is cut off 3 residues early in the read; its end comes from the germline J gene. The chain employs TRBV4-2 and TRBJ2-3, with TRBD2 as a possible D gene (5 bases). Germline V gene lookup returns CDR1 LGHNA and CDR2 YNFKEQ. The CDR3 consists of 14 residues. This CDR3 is CASSQERGTDTQYF. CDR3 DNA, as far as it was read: TGCGCCAGCAGCCAAGAACGGGGAACAGATACG.

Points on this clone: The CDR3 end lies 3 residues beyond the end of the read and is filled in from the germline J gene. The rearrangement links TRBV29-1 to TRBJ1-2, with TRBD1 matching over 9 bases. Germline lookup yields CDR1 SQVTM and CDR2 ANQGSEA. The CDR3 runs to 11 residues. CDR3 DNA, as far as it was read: TGCAGCGTTACAGGGGGCTGGGAC. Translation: CSVTGGWD. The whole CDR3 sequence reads CSVTGGWDYTF.

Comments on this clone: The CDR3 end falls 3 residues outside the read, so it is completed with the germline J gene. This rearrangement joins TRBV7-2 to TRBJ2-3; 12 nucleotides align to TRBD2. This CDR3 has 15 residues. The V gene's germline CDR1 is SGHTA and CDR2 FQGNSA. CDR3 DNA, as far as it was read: TGTGCCAGCAGCCCTAGCGGGAGGGCTTGGGAGACG. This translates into CASSPSGRAWET. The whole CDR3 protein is CASSPSGRAWETQYF.

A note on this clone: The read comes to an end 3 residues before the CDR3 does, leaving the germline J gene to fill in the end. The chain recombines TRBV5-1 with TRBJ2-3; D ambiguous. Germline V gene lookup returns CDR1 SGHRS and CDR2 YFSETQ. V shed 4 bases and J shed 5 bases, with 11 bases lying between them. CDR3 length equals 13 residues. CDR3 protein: CASSPLTRDTQYF. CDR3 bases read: TGCGCCAGCAGCCCGCTTACGCGAGATACG.

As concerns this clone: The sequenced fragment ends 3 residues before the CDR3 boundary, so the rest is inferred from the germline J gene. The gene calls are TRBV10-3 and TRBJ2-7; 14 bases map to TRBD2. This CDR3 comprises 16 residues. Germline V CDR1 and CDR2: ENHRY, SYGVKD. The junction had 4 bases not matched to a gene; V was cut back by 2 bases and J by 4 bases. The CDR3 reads CAISEARTSGRYEQYF. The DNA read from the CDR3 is TGTGCCATCAGTGAGGCCCGGACTAGCGGGAGGTACGAG.

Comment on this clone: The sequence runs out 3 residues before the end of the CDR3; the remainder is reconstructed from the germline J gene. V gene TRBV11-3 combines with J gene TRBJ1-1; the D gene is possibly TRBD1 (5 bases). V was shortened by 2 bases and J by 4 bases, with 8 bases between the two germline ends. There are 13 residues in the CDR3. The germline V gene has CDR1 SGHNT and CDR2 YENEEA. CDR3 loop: CASSLSGGTEAFF. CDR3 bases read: TGTGCCAGCAGCTTATCCGGGGGCACTGAA.

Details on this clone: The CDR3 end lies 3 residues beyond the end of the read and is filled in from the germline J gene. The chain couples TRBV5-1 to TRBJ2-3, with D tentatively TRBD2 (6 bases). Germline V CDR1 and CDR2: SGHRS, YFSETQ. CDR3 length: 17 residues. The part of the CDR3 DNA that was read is TGCGCCAGCAGTTTCGCGGGGTTTGGGGATGAGGGTCAGCCG. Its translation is CASSFAGFGDEGQP. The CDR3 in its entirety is CASSFAGFGDEGQPQYF.

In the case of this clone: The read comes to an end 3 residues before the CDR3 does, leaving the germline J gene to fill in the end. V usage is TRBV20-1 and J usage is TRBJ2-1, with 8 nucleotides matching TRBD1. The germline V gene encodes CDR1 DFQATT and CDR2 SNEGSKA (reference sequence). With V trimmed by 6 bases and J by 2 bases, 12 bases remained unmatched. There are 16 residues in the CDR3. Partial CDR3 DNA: TGCAGTGCCGATAGGACCGGGACAGGAACCTACAATGAG. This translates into CSADRTGTGTYNE. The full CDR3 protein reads CSADRTGTGTYNEQFF.

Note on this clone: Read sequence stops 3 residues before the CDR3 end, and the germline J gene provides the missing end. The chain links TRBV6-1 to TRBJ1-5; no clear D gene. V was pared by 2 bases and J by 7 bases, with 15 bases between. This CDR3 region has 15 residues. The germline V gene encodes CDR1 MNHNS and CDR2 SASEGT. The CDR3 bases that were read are TGTGCCAGCAGTGAATACCGGCGGAATCTCCAGCCC. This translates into CASSEYRRNLQP. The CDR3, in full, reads CASSEYRRNLQPQHF.

The covered CDR3 bases are TGCAGTGCTAGAGAGGGGGGGGGCGGCTATAATTCACCC. It is translated as CSAREGGGGYNSP. The whole CDR3 protein reads CSAREGGGGYNSPLHF. The chain is built from TRBV20-1 and TRBJ1-6, with D tentatively TRBD1 (6 bases). The read ends 3 residues shy of where the CDR3 ends; the end is completed using the germline J gene. CDR1 DFQATT and CDR2 SNEGSKA come from the germline V gene (reference sequence). V was clipped by 0 bases and J by 3 bases, with 12 bases between them. This CDR3 is 16 amino acids long.

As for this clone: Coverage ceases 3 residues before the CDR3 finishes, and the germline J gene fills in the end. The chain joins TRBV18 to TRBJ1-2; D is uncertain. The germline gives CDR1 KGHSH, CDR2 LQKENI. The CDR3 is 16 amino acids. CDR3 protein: CASPPSFSGPTDTYTF. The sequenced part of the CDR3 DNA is TGTGCCAGCCCCCCATCCTTCAGCGGCCCCACAGATACC.

CDR3 DNA, as far as it was read: TGTGCCAGCAGCTCGTTAATAAGAGGGTCACCC. This gives the protein CASSSLIRGSP. The entire CDR3 protein reads CASSSLIRGSPLHF. The chain links TRBV11-2 to TRBJ1-6, with no clear D. Read data end 3 residues before the CDR3 end; the end is taken from the germline J gene. The CDR3 is made up of 14 amino acids. V was pared by 4 bases and J by 10 bases, with 14 bases between. Germline-derived CDR1 and CDR2 are SGHAT and FQNNGV.

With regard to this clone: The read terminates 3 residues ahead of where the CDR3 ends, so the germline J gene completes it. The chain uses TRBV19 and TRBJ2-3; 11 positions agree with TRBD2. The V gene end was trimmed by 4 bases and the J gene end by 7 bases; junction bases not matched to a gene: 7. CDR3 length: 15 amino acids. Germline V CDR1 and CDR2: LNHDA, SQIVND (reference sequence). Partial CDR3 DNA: TGTGCCAGTAGTAAGACTAGCGGGGCCTTAAATACG. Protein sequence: CASSKTSGALNT. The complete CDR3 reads CASSKTSGALNTQYF.

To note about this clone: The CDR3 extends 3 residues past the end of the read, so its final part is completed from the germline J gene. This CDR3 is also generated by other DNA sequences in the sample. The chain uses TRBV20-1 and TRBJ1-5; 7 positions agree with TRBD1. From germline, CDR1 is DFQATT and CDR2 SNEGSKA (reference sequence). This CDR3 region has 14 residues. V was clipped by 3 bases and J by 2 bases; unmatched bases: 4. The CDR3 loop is CSAREGAGNQPQHF. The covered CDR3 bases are TGCAGTGCTAGGGAGGGGGCCGGCAATCAGCCC.

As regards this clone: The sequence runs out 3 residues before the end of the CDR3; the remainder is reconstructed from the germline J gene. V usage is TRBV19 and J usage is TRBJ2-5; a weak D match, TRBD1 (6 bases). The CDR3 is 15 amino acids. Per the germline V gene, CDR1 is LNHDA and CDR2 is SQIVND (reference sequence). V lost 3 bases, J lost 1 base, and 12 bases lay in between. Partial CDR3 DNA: TGTGCCAGTAGTATCCTCGGGACACCCCAAGAGACC. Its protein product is CASSILGTPQET. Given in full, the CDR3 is CASSILGTPQETQYF.

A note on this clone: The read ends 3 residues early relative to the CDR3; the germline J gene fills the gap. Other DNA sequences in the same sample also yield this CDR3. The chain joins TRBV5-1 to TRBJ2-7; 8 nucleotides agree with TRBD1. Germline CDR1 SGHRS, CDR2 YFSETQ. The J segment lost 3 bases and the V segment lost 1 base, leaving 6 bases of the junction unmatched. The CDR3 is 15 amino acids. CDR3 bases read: TGCGCCAGCAGCTTGACTGCAGGGGGCGGCTACGAG. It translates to CASSLTAGGGYE. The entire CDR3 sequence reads CASSLTAGGGYEQYF. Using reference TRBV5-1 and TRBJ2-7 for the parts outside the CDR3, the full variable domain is KAGVTQTPRYLIKTRGQQVTLSCSPISGHRSVSWYQQTPGQGLQFLFEYFSETQRNKGNFPGRFSGRQFSNSRSEMNVSTLELGDSALYLCASSLTAGGGYEQYFGPGTRLTVT.

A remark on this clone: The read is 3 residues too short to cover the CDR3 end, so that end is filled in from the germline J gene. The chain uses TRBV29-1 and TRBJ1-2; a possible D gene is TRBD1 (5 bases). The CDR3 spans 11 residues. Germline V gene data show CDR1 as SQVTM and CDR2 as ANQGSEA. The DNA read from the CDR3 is TGCAGCGTTGTGAGAAGGGGCGGC. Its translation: CSVVRRGG. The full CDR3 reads CSVVRRGGYTF.

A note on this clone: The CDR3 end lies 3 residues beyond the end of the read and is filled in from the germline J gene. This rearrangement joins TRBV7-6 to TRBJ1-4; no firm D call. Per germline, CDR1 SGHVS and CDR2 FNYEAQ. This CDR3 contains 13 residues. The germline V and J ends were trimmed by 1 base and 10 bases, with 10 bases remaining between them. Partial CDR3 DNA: TGTGCCAGCAGCTTAGGGACGGGGTTAAAA. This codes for CASSLGTGLK. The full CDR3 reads CASSLGTGLKLFF.

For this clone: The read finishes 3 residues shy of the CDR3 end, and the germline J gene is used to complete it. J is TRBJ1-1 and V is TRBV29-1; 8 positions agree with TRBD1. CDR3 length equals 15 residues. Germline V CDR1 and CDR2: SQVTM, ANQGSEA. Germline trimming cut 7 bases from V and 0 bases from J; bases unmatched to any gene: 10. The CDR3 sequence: CSAIVHRGLNTEAFF. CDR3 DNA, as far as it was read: TGCAGCGCCATTGTCCACAGGGGGTTGAACACTGAA.

CDR3 sequence reads: CASSRRTSGGVSSYEQYF. CDR3 DNA (partial): TGTGCCAGTAGTAGGCGGACTAGCGGGGGGGTCAGCTCCTACGAG. The chain joins TRBV19 to TRBJ2-7; 15 bases agree with TRBD2. The read finishes 3 residues shy of the CDR3 end, and the germline J gene is used to complete it. This CDR3 has 18 amino acids. Germline V gene sequence: CDR1 LNHDA, CDR2 SQIVND (reference sequence). J lost 0 bases, V lost 4 bases, and 7 bases had no gene match.

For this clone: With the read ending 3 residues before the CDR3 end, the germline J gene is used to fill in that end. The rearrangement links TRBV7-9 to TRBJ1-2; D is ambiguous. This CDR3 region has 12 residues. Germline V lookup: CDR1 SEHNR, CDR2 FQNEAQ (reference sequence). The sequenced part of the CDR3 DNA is TGTGCCAGCAGCTCGAGGAACTACGGG. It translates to CASSSRNYG. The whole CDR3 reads CASSSRNYGYTF. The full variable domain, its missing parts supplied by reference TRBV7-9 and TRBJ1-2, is DTGVSQNPRHKITKRGQNVTFRCDPISEHNRLYWYRQTLGQGPEFLTYFQNEAQLEKSRLLSDRFSAERPKGSFSTLEIQRTEQGDSAMYLCASSSRNYGYTFGSGTRLTVV.